This T cell receptor (beta chain) was sequenced in a study of CD8+ T cells in alopecia areata (dated by TCRdb to the late 2010s). Describing the broader study: The treated patients, all with moderate-to-severe alopecia areata, were enrolled in an open-label pilot trial of oral tofacitinib given at 5 to 10 mg twice daily. Patients received tofacitinib for 6 to 18 months and were then followed off drug for 6 months to check for delayed response and recurrence. The SALT score, which quantifies the percentage of affected scalp surface area, was used to measure disease severity in treated patients. In both human patients and the C3H/HeJ mouse model, the study applied high-throughput TCRbeta sequencing to look at T cell clonal expansion in alopecia areata. Scalp tissue and sorted CD4+ and CD8+ peripheral blood T cells from patchy and totalis/universalis alopecia areata patients and from healthy controls were covered by human TCRbeta sequencing. Biopsies were taken from tofacitinib-treated patients at baseline and at 4 and 24 weeks of treatment, and a later scalp biopsy was taken in several of the tofacitinib-treated patients. Scalp clonality was compared among normal scalp (n=4), patchy alopecia areata scalp (n=8), and alopecia totalis/universalis scalp (n=8). RNA was obtained with the PAXgene miRNA kit for fixed scalp, the miRNeasy kit for PBMCs, and the RNeasy kit for mouse skin. immunoSEQ multiplex PCR using 35 Vbeta forward primers and 13 Jbeta reverse primers was used to amplify TCRbeta CDR3 regions.

CDR1 SEHNR and CDR2 FQNEAQ were looked up in the germline V gene (reference sequence). Including cysteine and phenylalanine, the CDR3 has 15 amino acids. The CDR3 DNA has 45 bases and is translated from base 1. V has 0 bases trimmed and J has 7 bases trimmed; junction bases matching no gene number 5. The intended sense of this specimen's time point label: around 4 weeks on oral tofacitinib. The sample's treatment or condition label, in plain terms: oral pan-JAK inhibitor, 5-10 mg twice daily. Lesional scalp punch biopsies and peripheral blood were collected from alopecia areata patients. PBMCs were isolated by density centrifugation and stained for CD3, CD4 and CD8, after which CD4+ and CD8+ T cells were sorted on a FACSAria. The library was built by means of the immunoSEQ multiplex PCR assay. To provide template for TCR sequencing, every sample had RNA extracted and reverse transcribed into cDNA. SuperScript III was used to make first-strand cDNA, primed with a 2:1 mix of oligo-dT and random hexamers. A synthetic immune receptor repertoire was used to assess amplification bias, and residual bias was removed computationally. In the original analysis: After raw reads were preprocessed to remove errors, the CDR3 was defined following IMGT conventions as running from the conserved cysteine to phenylalanine. Clonality was computed by normalizing Shannon entropy by log2 of the number of productive unique TCRs and subtracting the result from 1. Scalp TCRbeta sequences were cross-referenced with sorted blood CD4 and CD8 repertoires so that the CD4 or CD8 identity of scalp clones could be inferred. Entries here come from immuneACCESS through TCRdb and include only in-frame sequences with V and J called. Some clones fail to appear in such tables; in the studies checked, an unresolved V gene covers under half of the shortfall, and the cause of the remainder is unknown. V and J calls and clone size come straight from that table; D and trimming were deduced from the DNA. Present in this sample are 150,000 to 250,000 clones, 60% of which were seen just once. The top ten clones comprise around 3.2% of the sample.

What the study reported, not specific to this receptor: Tofacitinib significantly lowered scalp clonality and the number of expanded CD8+ clones among the top 100 scalp clones. During tofacitinib treatment, many expanded lesional clones stuck around in both scalp and blood, and this persistence may partly explain why relapse happens after treatment is stopped. Compared with normal scalp, lesional scalp, particularly in alopecia totalis/universalis, had higher clonality and more expanded CD8+ clones, which suggests antigenic drive. Because the treated cohort was small and included a single nonresponder, larger studies are needed to assess links between baseline CD8+ expansion and response. Compared with mice, TCR sequences shared between patients were less clear, possibly partly because of HLA diversity across the patient population. Scalp TCR repertoire analysis is complicated because resident alphabeta T cells in normal human skin are also sequenced, whereas mouse skin is dominated by gammadelta T cells.

This clone was counted a few times. Its antigen is currently not known. Per-nucleotide qualities are absent, and no much larger clonotype sits a single base away. The chain joins TRBV7-9 to TRBJ2-1; a stretch of 8 junction bases matches TRBD1. The sequences come from CD4+ T cells sorted from blood, collected at week 4, from a patient treated with tofacitinib. The receptor's source is a human donor with alopecia areata. This receptor has the CDR3 CASSLATGGQNEQFF. The nucleotide sequence reads TGTGCCAGCAGCTTAGCCACAGGGGGTCAGAATGAGCAGTTCTTC.